This T cell receptor (beta chain) was sequenced during a study of blood T cell repertoires in COVID-19. Study overall: Sample material is recorded as cDNA or gDNA derived from T cells, B-cell-depleted T cells, or PBMCs.

This CDR3 has 12 residues. Germline CDR1 LGHNA, CDR2 YSLEER. The protocol was immunoSEQ multiplex PCR, while the TCRdb copy is restricted to in-frame clones and leaves out a portion. The sample carries 60,000 to 75,000 clones, roughly 80% recorded once. On this clone: One junction end does not reproduce the germline sequence, and a read error may be involved.

The TCR originated in a woman between 45 and 60 years old with acute or convalescent COVID-19. V is TRBV4-3 and J is TRBJ1-2; D may be TRBD1 (5 bases). Sequenced sample: peripheral blood. CDR3 region: CASSPLLGRLHF. The CDR3 region has the DNA TGCGCCAGCAGCCCTCTCCTGGGGCGTCTGCACTTC.